This T cell receptor (beta chain) stems from a study of Tregs in tolerant kidney transplant recipients. Points from the study as a whole: Activated donor B cell expansion appeared to reveal the most relevant donor-specific TCRbeta repertoire. Some patients' samples used different primers over time, so nucleotide sequences weren't comparable.

The table came from immunoSEQ multiplex PCR; TCRdb's copy has only in-frame clones and leaves some out. Of just under 65,000 clones listed, 95% to 98% are singletons. With respect to this clone: The antigen is undetermined.

The CDR3 is 11 residues long. Germline CDR1 and CDR2: DFQATT and SNEGSKA (reference sequence). Trimming removed 6 bases from V and 4 bases from J; junction bases left unmatched: 2. Unstimulated regulatory T cells (CD4+CD25+CD127-), CD4+CD25- non-regulatory cells, CD4 and CD8 cells were FACS-sorted from thawed PBMCs. Before regulatory T cell sorting, thawed PBMCs rested overnight at 37°C in approximately 200 IU/ml IL-2. The chain employs TRBV20-1 and TRBJ2-7, with TRBD1 matching over 8 bases. Sample: Tregs from blood, taken before the transplant. The sequence derives from a human donor who received a combined kidney and bone marrow transplant. CDR3 sequence (DNA): TGCAGTGCACAGGGGGTTTACGAGCAGTACTTC. Its translation is CSAQGVYEQYF.